This is a list of T cell receptor beta chains from one sample in a study of blood T cell repertoires in COVID-19. The assay was immunoSEQ multiplex PCR, and TCRdb's table has in-frame clones only and misses some. Here the sample spans around 190,000 clones, 70% to 90% being singletons. Sequencing input: peripheral blood. The origin of the receptors is a woman older than 75 with acute or convalescent COVID-19. CDR3s include the opening cysteine and the closing phenylalanine or tryptophan. D genes are given only for firm matches. Only part of the rows carry a size: once, few, many, or a class if the clone is expanded.

few	TRBV5-6	-	TRBJ2-5	CASSLETRETQYF	TGTGCCAGCAGCCTAGAGACCCGGGAGACCCAGTACTTC
-	TRBV16	-	TRBJ2-7	CASSRATESSYEQYF	TGTGCCAGCAGCCGGGCGACAGAGTCCTCATACGAGCAGTACTTC
-	TRBV18	TRBD1	TRBJ2-5	CASSRNRGLETQYF	TGTGCCAGCTCACGGAACAGGGGCTTGGAGACCCAGTACTTC
-	TRBV2	-	TRBJ2-7	CASSEGFVSDSYEQYF	TGTGCCAGCAGTGAAGGTTTTGTCAGCGATTCCTACGAGCAGTACTTC
-	TRBV28	-	TRBJ1-6	CASSSSGASYNSPLHF	TGTGCCAGCAGTTCTTCAGGGGCGTCCTATAATTCACCCCTCCACTTT
-	TRBV15	TRBD2	TRBJ2-7	CATSPRPRAGAYEQYF	TGTGCCACCAGCCCACGCCCGAGAGCGGGAGCCTACGAGCAGTACTTC
few	TRBV5-1	TRBD1	TRBJ1-2	CASSGGQLHGYTF	TGCGCCAGCAGCGGGGGACAGCTCCATGGCTACACCTTC
-	TRBV6-5	-	TRBJ1-1	CASISGSTEAFF	TGTGCCAGCATATCTGGTAGCACTGAAGCTTTCTTT
-	TRBV5-1	TRBD2	TRBJ2-3	CASSLTPTSSTDTQYF	TGCGCCAGCAGCTTGACACCGACTAGCAGCACAGATACGCAGTATTTT
-	TRBV5-1	TRBD1	TRBJ1-1	CASSPTGVGTEAFF	TGCGCCAGCAGTCCTACAGGGGTGGGCACTGAAGCTTTCTTT
-	TRBV5-3	TRBD2	TRBJ2-1	CARTGTSGDLEQFF	TGTGCCCGGACCGGGACTAGCGGGGACCTGGAGCAGTTCTTC
-	TRBV6-6	-	TRBJ1-5	CASSPPGANQPQHF	TGTGCCAGCAGCCCCCCAGGGGCTAATCAGCCCCAGCATTTT
-	TRBV5-1	-	TRBJ2-7	CASSLVASSYEQYF	TGCGCCAGCAGCTTGGTCGCTAGCTCCTACGAGCAGTACTTC
-	TRBV15	-	TRBJ2-3	CATSPRQHPTTDTQYF	TGTGCCACCAGCCCTCGACAACACCCGACCACAGATACGCAGTATTTT
-	TRBV3-1/TRBV3-2	-	TRBJ2-7	CASSQLSSSSYEQYF	TGTGCCAGCAGCCAATTATCTAGCTCCTCCTACGAGCAGTACTTC
-	TRBV6-6	TRBD1	TRBJ1-2	CASSSRTGYGYTF	TGTGCCAGCAGTTCTAGGACAGGATATGGCTACACCTTC
-	TRBV12-3/TRBV12-4	-	TRBJ2-7	CASSLQGSGEQYF	TGTGCCAGCAGCCTACAGGGTTCGGGGGAGCAGTACTTC
once	TRBV18	-	TRBJ2-5	CASSPRGGETQYF	TGTGCCAGCTCACCAAGGGGGGGAGAGACCCAGTACTTC
-	TRBV7-2	TRBD2	TRBJ2-7	CASSLTPGLGGTGQYF	TGTGCCAGCAGCTTAACACCGGGACTGGGGGGGACGGGGCAGTACTTC
-	TRBV28	TRBD1	TRBJ1-1	CASSPTGAYTEAFF	TGTGCCAGCAGTCCGACAGGGGCTTACACTGAAGCTTTCTTT
-	TRBV7-9	-	TRBJ2-5	CASSLWAGETQYF	TGTGCCAGCAGCTTATGGGCCGGAGAGACCCAGTACTTC
-	TRBV6-5	TRBD1	TRBJ2-7	CASSYSRGRGYEQYF	TGTGCCAGCAGTTACTCCAGGGGGCGGGGATACGAGCAGTACTTC
once	TRBV6-5	TRBD1	TRBJ1-2	CATRDRERGYTF	TGTGCCACTAGAGACAGGGAACGTGGCTACACCTTC
-	TRBV24-1	TRBD1	TRBJ2-1	CATSDRDSSYNEQFF	TGTGCCACCAGTGATCGGGACAGCTCCTACAATGAGCAGTTCTTC
-	TRBV5-1	-	TRBJ2-1	CASSLVAEGGNEQFF	TGCGCCAGCAGCTTGGTTGCCGAGGGGGGGAATGAGCAGTTCTTC
once	TRBV28	-	TRBJ1-3	CASSLPQGNSGNTIYF	TGTGCCAGCAGTTTACCACAGGGTAACTCTGGAAACACCATATATTTT
-	TRBV21-1	-	TRBJ1-5	CASSRLLRRSHNQPQHF	TGTGCCAGCAGCAGGCTTCTAAGGAGGTCCCACAATCAGCCCCAGCATTTT
-	TRBV7-2	-	TRBJ1-1	CASSLLGLIEAFF	TGTGCCAGCAGCTTGTTGGGCCTCATTGAAGCTTTCTTT
few	TRBV7-2	TRBD2	TRBJ2-7	CASSPAAGAYEQYF	TGTGCCAGCAGCCCAGCAGCGGGAGCCTACGAGCAGTACTTC
once	TRBV25-1	-	TRBJ1-5	CASSGPNQPQHF	TGTGCCAGCAGTGGGCCGAATCAGCCCCAGCATTTT
once	TRBV5-1	TRBD2	TRBJ2-1	CASSRAASGVYNEQFF	TGCGCCAGCAGCCGTGCAGCTAGCGGGGTTTACAATGAGCAGTTCTTC
-	TRBV9	-	TRBJ2-7	CASSVGQEGHEQYF	TGTGCCAGCAGCGTAGGTCAGGAAGGCCACGAGCAGTACTTC
-	TRBV28	TRBD1	TRBJ2-1	CASSLHGQGWGEQFF	TGTGCCAGCAGTCTCCATGGACAGGGCTGGGGTGAGCAGTTCTTC
once	TRBV12-3/TRBV12-4	-	TRBJ2-2	CASSVREGELFF	TGTGCCAGCAGCGTCCGAGAGGGGGAGCTGTTTTTT
-	TRBV28	TRBD1	TRBJ1-5	CASSLDRVQHF	TGTGCCAGCAGTTTGGACAGGGTTCAGCATTTT
-	TRBV5-1	TRBD2	TRBJ2-2	CASSLAGLAGGNTGELFF	TGCGCCAGCAGCTTGGCCGGACTAGCGGGAGGGAACACCGGGGAGCTGTTTTTT
-	TRBV9	-	TRBJ2-3	CASSVGPTTSIRDTQYF	TGTGCCAGCAGCGTAGGACCCACGACTAGTATTCGAGATACGCAGTATTTT
-	TRBV6-5	-	TRBJ1-2	CASSYGLAGNGYTF	TGTGCCAGCAGTTACGGCTTGGCGGGTAATGGCTACACCTTC
-	TRBV27	-	TRBJ1-3	CASSLKQFSGNTIYF	TGTGCCAGCAGTTTAAAACAGTTCTCTGGAAACACCATATATTTT
-	TRBV5-1	TRBD2	TRBJ2-2	CASSLRLAGNTGELFF	TGCGCCAGCAGCCTAAGACTAGCGGGGAACACCGGGGAGCTGTTTTTT
-	TRBV19	-	TRBJ1-1	CASSLRGGTEAFF	TGTGCCAGTAGTTTGCGGGGAGGCACTGAAGCTTTCTTT